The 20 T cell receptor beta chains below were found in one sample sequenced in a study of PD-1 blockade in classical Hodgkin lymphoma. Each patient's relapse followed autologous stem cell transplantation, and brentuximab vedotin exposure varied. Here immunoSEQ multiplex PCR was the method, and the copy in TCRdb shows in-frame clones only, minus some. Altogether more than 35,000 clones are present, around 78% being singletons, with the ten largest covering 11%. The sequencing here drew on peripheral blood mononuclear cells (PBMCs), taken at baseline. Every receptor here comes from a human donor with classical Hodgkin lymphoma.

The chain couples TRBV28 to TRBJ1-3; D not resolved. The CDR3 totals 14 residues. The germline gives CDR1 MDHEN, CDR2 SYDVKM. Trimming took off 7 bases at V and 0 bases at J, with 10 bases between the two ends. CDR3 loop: CASILSRSGNTIYF. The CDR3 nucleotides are TGTGCCAGCATCCTATCTCGCTCTGGAAACACCATATATTTT.

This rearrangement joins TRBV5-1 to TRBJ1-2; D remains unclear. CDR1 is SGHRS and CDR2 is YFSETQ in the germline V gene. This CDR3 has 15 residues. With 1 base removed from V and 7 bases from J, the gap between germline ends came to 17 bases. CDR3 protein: CASSLLVDRASGYTF. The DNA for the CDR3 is TGCGCCAGCAGCTTGCTCGTTGATCGGGCCAGTGGCTACACCTTC.

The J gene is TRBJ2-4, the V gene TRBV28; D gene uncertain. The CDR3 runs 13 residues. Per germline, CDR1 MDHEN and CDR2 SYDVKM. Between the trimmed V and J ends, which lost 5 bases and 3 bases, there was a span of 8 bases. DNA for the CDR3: TGTGCCAGCAGTGTTGGGGACAAAAACATTCAGTACTTC. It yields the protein CASSVGDKNIQYF.

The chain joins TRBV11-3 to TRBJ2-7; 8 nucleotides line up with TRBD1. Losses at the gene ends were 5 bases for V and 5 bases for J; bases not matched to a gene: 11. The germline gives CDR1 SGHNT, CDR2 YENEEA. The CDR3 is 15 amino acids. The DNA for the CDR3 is TGTGCCAGCAGCCACCGGGACAGGACGCTGGACGAGCAGTACTTC. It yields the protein CASSHRDRTLDEQYF.

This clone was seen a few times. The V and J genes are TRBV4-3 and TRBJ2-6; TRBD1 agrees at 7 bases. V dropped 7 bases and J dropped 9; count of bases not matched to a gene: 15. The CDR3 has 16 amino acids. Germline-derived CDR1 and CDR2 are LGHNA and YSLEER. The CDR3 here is CASTLGGQGDGNVLTF. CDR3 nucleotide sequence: TGCGCCAGCACCCTGGGCGGTCAGGGGGATGGCAACGTCCTGACTTTC.

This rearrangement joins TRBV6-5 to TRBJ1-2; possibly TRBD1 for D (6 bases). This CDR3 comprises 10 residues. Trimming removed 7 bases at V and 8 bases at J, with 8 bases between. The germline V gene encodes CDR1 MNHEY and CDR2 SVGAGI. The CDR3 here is CASKGVGYTF. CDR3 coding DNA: TGTGCCAGCAAGGGGGTCGGCTACACCTTC.

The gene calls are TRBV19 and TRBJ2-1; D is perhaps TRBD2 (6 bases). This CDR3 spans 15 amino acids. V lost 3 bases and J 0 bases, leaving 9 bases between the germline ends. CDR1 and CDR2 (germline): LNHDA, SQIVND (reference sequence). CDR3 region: CASSIGLNSYNEQFF. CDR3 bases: TGTGCCAGTAGTATCGGACTAAACTCCTACAATGAGCAGTTCTTC.

For the CDR3, the DNA is TGTGCCAGTACCCTTTCAAGGTGGGCCTCGAGCACTGAAGCTTTCTTT. Protein sequence: CASTLSRWASSTEAFF. The J gene is TRBJ1-1, the V gene TRBV19, with D uncertain. The CDR3 loop spans 16 amino acids. V was pared by 7 bases and J by 4 bases, with 22 bases between. Germline values: CDR1 LNHDA, CDR2 SQIVND (reference sequence).

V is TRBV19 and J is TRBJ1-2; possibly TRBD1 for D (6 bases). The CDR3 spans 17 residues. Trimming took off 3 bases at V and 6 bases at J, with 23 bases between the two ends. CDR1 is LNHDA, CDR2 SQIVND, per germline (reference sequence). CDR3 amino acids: CASSIWGRGSVGDGYTF. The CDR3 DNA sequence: TGTGCCAGTAGTATCTGGGGCAGGGGATCAGTGGGGGATGGCTACACCTTC.

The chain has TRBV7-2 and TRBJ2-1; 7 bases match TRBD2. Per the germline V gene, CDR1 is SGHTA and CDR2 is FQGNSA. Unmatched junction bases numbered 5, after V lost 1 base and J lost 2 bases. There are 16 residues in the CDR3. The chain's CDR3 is CASSLGPSGPYNEQFF. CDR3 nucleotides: TGTGCCAGCAGCTTAGGTCCTAGCGGTCCCTACAATGAGCAGTTCTTC.

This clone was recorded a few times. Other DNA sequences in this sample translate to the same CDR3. This CDR3 reads CASSRPGYSNQPQHF. The CDR3 bases are TGTGCCAGTAGTCGTCCAGGGTATAGCAATCAGCCCCAGCATTTT. The chain employs TRBV19 and TRBJ1-5; TRBD1 is a possible D gene (5 bases). The CDR3 is made up of 15 amino acids. Trimming shortened V by 5 bases and J by 0 bases, and 11 bases separated the two germline ends. The germline CDR1 and CDR2 sequences are LNHDA and SQIVND (reference sequence).

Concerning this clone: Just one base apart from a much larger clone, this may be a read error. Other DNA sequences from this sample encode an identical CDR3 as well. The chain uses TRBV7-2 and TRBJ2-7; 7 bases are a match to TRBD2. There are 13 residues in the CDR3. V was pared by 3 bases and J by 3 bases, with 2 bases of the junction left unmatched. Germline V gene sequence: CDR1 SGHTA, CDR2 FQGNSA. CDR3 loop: CASSFGLVYEQYF. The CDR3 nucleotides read TGTGCCAGCAGCTTCGGACTAGTCTACGAGCAGTACTTC.

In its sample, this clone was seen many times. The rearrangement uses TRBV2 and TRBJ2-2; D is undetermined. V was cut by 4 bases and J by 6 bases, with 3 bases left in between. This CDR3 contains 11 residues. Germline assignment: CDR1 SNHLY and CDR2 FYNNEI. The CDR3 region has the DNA TGTGCCAGCAGTGTTTCCGGGGAGCTGTTTTTT. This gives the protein CASSVSGELFF.

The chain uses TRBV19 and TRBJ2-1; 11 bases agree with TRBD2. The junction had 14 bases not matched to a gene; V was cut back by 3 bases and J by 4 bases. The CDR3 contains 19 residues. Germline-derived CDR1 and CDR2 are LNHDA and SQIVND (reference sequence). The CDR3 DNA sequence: TGTGCCAGTAGTATCCTACCCGGATGGACTAGCGGGTTGTACAATGAGCAGTTCTTC. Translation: CASSILPGWTSGLYNEQFF.

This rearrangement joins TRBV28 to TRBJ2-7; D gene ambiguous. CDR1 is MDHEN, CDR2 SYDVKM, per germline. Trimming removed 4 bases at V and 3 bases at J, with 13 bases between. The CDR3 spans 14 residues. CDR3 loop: CASSSRNLRYEQYF. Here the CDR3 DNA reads TGTGCCAGCAGTTCCCGGAACCTACGCTACGAGCAGTACTTC.

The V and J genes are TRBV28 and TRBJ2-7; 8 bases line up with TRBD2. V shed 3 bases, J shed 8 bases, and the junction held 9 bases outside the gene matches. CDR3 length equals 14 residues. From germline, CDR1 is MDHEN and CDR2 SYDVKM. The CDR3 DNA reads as TGTGCCAGCAGTTTCCGTGCGGGAGGTTCGAAGCAGTACTTC. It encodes CASSFRAGGSKQYF. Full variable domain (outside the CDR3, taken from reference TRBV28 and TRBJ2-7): DVKVTQSSRYLVKRTGEKVFLECVQDMDHENMFWYRQDPGLGLRLIYFSYDVKMKEKGDIPEGYSVSREKKERFSLILESASTNQTSMYLCASSFRAGGSKQYFGPGTRLTVT.

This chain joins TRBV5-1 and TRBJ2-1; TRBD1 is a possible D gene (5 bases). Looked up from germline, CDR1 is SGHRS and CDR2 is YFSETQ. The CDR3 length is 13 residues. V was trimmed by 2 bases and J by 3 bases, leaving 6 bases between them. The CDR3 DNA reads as TGCGCCAGCAGCTTAACAGGCTACAATGAGCAGTTCTTC. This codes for CASSLTGYNEQFF. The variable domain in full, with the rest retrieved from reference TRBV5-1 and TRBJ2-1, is KAGVTQTPRYLIKTRGQQVTLSCSPISGHRSVSWYQQTPGQGLQFLFEYFSETQRNKGNFPGRFSGRQFSNSRSEMNVSTLELGDSALYLCASSLTGYNEQFFGPGTRLTVL.

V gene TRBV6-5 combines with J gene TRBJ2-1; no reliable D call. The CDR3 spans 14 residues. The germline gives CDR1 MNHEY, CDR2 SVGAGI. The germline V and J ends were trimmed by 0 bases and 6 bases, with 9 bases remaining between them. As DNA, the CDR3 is TGTGCCAGCAGTTACTCGACCCTCGCCAATGAGCAGTTCTTC. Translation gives CASSYSTLANEQFF.

The chain's CDR3 is CASSRGALNEKLFF. The CDR3 DNA is TGTGCCAGCAGTCGCGGGGCTCTGAATGAAAAACTGTTTTTT. This chain connects TRBV6-5 to TRBJ1-4, with D possibly being TRBD1 (5 bases). The CDR3 runs 14 residues. The germline CDR1 and CDR2 sequences are MNHEY and SVGAGI. V was shortened by 5 bases and J by 5 bases, with 12 bases between the two germline ends.

This CDR3 reads CASSQNELFTGQTGELFF. CDR3 sequence (DNA): TGTGCCAGCTCACAAAACGAATTATTCACGGGACAAACCGGGGAGCTGTTTTTT. J is TRBJ2-2 and V is TRBV18; D possibly corresponds to TRBD1 (6 bases). The V gene lost 4 bases and the J gene lost 5 bases, with 23 bases spanning the gap. CDR1 and CDR2 from the germline V gene are KGHSH and LQKENI. This CDR3 is built from 18 residues.